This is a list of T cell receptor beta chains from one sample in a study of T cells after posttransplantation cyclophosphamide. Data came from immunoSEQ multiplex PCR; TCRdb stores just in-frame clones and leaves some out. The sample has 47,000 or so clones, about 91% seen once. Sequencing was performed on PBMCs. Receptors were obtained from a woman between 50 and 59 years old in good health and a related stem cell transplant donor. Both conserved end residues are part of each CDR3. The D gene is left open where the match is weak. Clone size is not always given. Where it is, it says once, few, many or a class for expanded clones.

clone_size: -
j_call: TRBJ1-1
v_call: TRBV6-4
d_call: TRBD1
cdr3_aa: CASRPNSGGRGTEAFF
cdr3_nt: TGTGCCAGCAGACCAAACTCAGGGGGCAGGGGCACTGAAGCTTTCTTT

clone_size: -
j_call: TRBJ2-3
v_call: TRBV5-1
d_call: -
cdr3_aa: CASSYGQMLGTDTQYF
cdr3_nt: TGCGCCAGCAGCTATGGACAGATGTTAGGCACAGATACGCAGTATTTT

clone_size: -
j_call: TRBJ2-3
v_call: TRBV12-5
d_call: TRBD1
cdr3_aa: CASGLTIDRGSTDTQYF
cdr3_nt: TGTGCTAGTGGTTTAACCATCGACAGGGGAAGCACAGATACGCAGTATTTT

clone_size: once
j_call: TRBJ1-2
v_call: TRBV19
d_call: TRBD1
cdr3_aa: CASNNRGLGGYTF
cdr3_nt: TGTGCCAGTAATAACAGGGGGCTGGGGGGCTACACCTTC

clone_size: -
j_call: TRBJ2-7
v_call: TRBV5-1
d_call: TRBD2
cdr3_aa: CASSFAPGTTEKEQYF
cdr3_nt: TGCGCCAGCAGTTTCGCCCCCGGGACTACTGAGAAAGAGCAGTACTTC

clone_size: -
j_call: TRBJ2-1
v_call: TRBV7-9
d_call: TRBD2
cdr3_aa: CASSFLSLAGEQFF
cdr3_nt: TGTGCCAGCAGCTTCCTCTCCCTAGCGGGTGAGCAGTTCTTC

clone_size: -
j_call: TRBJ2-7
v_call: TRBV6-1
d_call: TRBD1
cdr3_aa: CASSSEGDSYEQYF
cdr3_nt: TGTGCCAGCAGTTCCGAAGGGGACAGCTACGAGCAGTACTTC

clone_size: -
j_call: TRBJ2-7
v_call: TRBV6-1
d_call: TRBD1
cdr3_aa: CASSEVGQGVEQYF
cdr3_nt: TGTGCCAGCAGTGAAGTGGGACAGGGTGTCGAACAGTACTTC

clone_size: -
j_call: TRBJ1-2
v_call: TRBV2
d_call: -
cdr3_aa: CASSDLDLAGLANYGYTF
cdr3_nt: TGTGCCAGCAGTGACTTAGACCTTGCGGGGCTAGCTAACTATGGCTACACCTTC

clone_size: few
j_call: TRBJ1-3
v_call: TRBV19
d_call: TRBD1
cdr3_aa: CASSAGTVPGNTIYF
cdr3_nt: TGTGCCAGTAGTGCAGGGACAGTCCCTGGAAACACCATATATTTT

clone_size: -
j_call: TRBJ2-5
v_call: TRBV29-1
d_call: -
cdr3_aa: CSGAQETQYF
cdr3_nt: TGCAGCGGGGCCCAAGAGACCCAGTACTTC

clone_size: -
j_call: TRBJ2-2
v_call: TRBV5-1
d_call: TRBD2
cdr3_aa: CASSVSGSKTGELFF
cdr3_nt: TGCGCCAGCAGCGTTAGCGGGAGTAAAACCGGGGAGCTGTTTTTT

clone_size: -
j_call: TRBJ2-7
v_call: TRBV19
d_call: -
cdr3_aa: CASSILASDEQYF
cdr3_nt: TGTGCCAGTAGTATATTGGCTAGCGACGAGCAGTACTTC

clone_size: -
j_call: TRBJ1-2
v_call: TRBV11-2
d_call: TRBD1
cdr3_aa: CASSGHPLDRGGGYTF
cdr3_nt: TGTGCCAGCAGCGGCCACCCCTTAGACAGGGGAGGTGGCTACACCTTC

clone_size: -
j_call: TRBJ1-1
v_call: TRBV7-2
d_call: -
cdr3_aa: CASSLDRNTEAFF
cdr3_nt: TGTGCCAGCAGCCTGGACAGGAACACTGAAGCTTTCTTT

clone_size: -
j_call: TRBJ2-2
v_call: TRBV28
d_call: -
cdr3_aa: CASSLLTVSNTGELFF
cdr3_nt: TGTGCCAGCAGTTTATTGACAGTTTCGAACACCGGGGAGCTGTTTTTT

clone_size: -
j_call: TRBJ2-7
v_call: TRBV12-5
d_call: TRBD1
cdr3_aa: CASGLARDRAYEQYF
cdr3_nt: TGTGCTAGTGGTTTGGCCCGGGACAGAGCCTACGAGCAGTACTTC

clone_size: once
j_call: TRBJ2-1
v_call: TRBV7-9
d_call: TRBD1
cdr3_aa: CASSFGQAGHEQFF
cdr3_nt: TGTGCCAGCAGCTTTGGACAGGCGGGCCATGAGCAGTTCTTC

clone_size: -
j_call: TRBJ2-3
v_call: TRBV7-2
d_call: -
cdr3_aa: CASSFISGSTDTQYF
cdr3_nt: TGTGCCAGCAGCTTTATCAGCGGAAGCACAGATACGCAGTATTTT

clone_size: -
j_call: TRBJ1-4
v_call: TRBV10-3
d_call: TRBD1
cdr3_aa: CASQGTGATNEKLFF
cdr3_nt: TGTGCCTCACAGGGGACGGGGGCAACTAATGAAAAACTGTTTTTT

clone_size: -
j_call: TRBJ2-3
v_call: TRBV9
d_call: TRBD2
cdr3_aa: CASSVEPQTSGQRDTQYF
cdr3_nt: TGTGCCAGCAGCGTAGAGCCTCAGACTAGCGGCCAACGGGATACGCAGTATTTT

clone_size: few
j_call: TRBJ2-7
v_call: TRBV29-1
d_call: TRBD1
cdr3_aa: CSVDRTGRPLSSYEQYF
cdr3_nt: TGCAGCGTTGATCGGACAGGGCGACCTTTAAGCTCCTACGAGCAGTACTTC

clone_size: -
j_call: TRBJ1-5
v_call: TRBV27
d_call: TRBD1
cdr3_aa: CASSATYRGRQQPQHF
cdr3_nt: TGTGCCAGCAGTGCCACATACAGGGGACGGCAGCAGCCCCAGCATTTT

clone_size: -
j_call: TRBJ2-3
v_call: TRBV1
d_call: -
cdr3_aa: CTSSQVWAHHTDTQYF
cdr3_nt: TGCACCAGCAGCCAAGTCTGGGCCCACCACACAGATACGCAGTATTTT

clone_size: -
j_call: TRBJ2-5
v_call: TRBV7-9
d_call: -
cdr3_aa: CASSPFGETQYF
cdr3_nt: TGTGCCAGCAGCCCCTTCGGTGAGACCCAGTACTTC

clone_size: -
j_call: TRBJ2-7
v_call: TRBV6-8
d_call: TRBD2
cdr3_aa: CARAPGLAYEQYF
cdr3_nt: TGTGCCCGGGCTCCGGGACTAGCTTACGAGCAGTACTTC

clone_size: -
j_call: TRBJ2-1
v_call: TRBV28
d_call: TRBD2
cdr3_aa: CASSTRIGTSSVYNEQFF
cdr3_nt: TGTGCCAGCAGTACTAGAATAGGGACTAGCTCCGTCTACAATGAGCAGTTCTTC

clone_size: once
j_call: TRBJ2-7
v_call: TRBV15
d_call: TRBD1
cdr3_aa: CATSKPTGPPYEQYF
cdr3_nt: TGTGCCACCAGCAAACCGACAGGGCCCCCCTACGAGCAGTACTTC

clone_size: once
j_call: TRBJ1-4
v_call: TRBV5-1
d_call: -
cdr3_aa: CASSLETAQNEKLFF
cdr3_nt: TGCGCCAGCAGCTTGGAGACAGCTCAAAATGAAAAACTGTTTTTT

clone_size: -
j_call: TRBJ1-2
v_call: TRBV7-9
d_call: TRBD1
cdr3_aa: CASSFPDRVGYGYTF
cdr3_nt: TGTGCCAGCAGCTTTCCGGACAGGGTCGGCTATGGCTACACCTTC

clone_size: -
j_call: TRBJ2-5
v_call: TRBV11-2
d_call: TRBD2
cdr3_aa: CASSLVGGGETQYF
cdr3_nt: TGTGCCAGCAGCTTAGTGGGGGGGGGTGAGACCCAGTACTTC

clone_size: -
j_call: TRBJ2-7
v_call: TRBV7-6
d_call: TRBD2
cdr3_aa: CASSLGSSGDYEQYF
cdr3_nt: TGTGCCAGCAGCTTAGGGAGTAGCGGGGACTACGAGCAGTACTTC

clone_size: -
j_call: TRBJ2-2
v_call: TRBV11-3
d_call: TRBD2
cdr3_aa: CASSRTRGTSGELFF
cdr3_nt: TGTGCCAGCAGCCGGACTAGGGGAACATCCGGGGAGCTGTTTTTT

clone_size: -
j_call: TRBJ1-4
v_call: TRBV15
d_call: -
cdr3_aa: CATSRTQGQGVEKLFF
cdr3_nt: TGTGCCACCAGCAGAACACAGGGCCAGGGTGTTGAAAAACTGTTTTTT

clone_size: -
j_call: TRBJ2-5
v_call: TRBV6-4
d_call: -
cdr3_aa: CASSDSKLPETQYF
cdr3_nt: TGTGCCAGCAGTGACTCGAAACTCCCGGAGACCCAGTACTTC

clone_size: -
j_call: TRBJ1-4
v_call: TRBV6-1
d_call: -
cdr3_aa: CASSELYEKLFF
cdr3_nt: TGTGCCAGCAGTGAACTCTATGAAAAACTGTTTTTT

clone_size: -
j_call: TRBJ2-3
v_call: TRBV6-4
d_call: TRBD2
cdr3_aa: CASSDSRGGTDTQYF
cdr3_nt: TGTGCCAGCAGTGACTCGCGGGGGGGCACAGATACGCAGTATTTT

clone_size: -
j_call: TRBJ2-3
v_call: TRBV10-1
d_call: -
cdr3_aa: CASSERSGEGHTDTQYF
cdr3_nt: TGCGCCAGCAGTGAGCGTTCAGGGGAGGGCCACACAGATACGCAGTATTTT

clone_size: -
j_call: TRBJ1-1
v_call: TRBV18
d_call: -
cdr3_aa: CASSPRRSGTEAFF
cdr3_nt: TGTGCCAGCTCACCAAGGAGGTCGGGCACTGAAGCTTTCTTT

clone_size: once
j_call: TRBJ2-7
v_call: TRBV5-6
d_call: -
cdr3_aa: CASSLDTPSYEQYF
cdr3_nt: TGTGCCAGCAGCTTGGACACCCCTTCCTACGAGCAGTACTTC

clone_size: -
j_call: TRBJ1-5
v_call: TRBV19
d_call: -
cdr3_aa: CASRPGNNQPQHF
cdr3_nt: TGTGCCAGTAGACCAGGCAACAATCAGCCCCAGCATTTT

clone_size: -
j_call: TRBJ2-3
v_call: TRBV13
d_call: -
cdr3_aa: CASSLQATDTQYF
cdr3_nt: TGTGCCAGCAGCTTACAGGCCACAGATACGCAGTATTTT

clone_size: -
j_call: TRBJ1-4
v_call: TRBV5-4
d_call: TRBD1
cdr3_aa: CASSTGSFNEKLFF
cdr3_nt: TGTGCCAGTTCGACAGGGTCCTTTAATGAAAAACTGTTTTTT

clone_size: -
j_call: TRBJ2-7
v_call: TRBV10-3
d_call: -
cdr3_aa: CAISGLKTYEQYF
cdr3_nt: TGTGCCATCAGTGGACTCAAGACCTACGAGCAGTACTTC

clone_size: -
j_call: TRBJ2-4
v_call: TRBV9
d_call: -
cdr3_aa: CASSPSFIGTPLSNIQYF
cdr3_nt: TGTGCCAGCAGCCCCTCCTTCATAGGGACACCTTTAAGCAACATTCAGTACTTC

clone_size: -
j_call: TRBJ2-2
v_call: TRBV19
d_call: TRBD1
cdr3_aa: CASSKGQGANTGELFF
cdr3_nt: TGTGCCAGTAGTAAAGGACAGGGCGCGAACACCGGGGAGCTGTTTTTT

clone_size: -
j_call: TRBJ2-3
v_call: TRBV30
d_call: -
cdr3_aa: CAWSVGGHGTDTQYF
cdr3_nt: TGTGCCTGGAGTGTAGGGGGTCATGGCACAGATACGCAGTATTTT

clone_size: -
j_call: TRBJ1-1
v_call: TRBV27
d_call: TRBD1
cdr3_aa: CASSLGDRRNTEAFF
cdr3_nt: TGTGCCAGCAGTTTAGGGGACAGGAGGAACACTGAAGCTTTCTTT

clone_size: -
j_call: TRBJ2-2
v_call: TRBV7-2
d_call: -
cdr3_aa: CASRLQGTPLHTGELFF
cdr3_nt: TGTGCCAGCAGACTACAGGGGACTCCCCTTCACACCGGGGAGCTGTTTTTT

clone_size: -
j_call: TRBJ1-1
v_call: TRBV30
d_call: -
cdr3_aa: CAWSVLPLANTEAFF
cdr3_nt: TGTGCCTGGAGTGTTTTGCCCCTAGCGAACACTGAAGCTTTCTTT

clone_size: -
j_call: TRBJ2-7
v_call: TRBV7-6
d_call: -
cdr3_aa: CASSLGISYEQYF
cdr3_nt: TGTGCCAGCAGCTTAGGTATTAGTTACGAGCAGTACTTC

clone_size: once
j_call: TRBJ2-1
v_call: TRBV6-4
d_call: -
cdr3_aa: CASSESLTNNEQFF
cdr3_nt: TGTGCCAGCAGTGAAAGTCTGACAAACAATGAGCAGTTCTTC